A selection of T cell receptor beta chains follows, all from one sample in a study of blood T cell repertoires in COVID-19. TCRdb keeps only in-frame clones here, not all; method: immunoSEQ multiplex PCR. The table shows around 300,000 clones, with 75% to 85% occurring only once. The sample consisted of peripheral blood. The source is a human donor in a cohort sampled during active COVID-19. The CDR3 runs from the conserved cysteine through the conserved F or W. The order of the fields is CDR3 DNA, CDR3 protein, clone size, J gene, V gene, CDR3 length, D gene. D genes are given only for firm matches. Some rows have no size entry. The others give once, few or many, or a class for an expanded clone.

cdr3_nt: TGTGCCAGCAGGAGCTCCTACAATGAGCAGTTCTTC; cdr3_aa: CASRSSYNEQFF; clone_size: .; j_call: TRBJ2-1; v_call: TRBV27; cdr3_length: 12; d_call: .
cdr3_nt: TGTGCCAGCAGCCCCCAGTCGTACGCCAGGGAGCTGTTTTTT; cdr3_aa: CASSPQSYARELFF; clone_size: .; j_call: TRBJ2-2; v_call: TRBV3-1/TRBV3-2; cdr3_length: 14; d_call: .
cdr3_nt: TGTGCCATCAGTGAGGGCAGGGGAACTAATGAAAAACTGTTTTTT; cdr3_aa: CAISEGRGTNEKLFF; clone_size: .; j_call: TRBJ1-4; v_call: TRBV10-3; cdr3_length: 15; d_call: .
cdr3_nt: TGTGCTAGTGGTTCCAACGCGAGACAGGGACGCTCCTATAATTCACCCCTCCACTTT; cdr3_aa: CASGSNARQGRSYNSPLHF; clone_size: many; j_call: TRBJ1-6; v_call: TRBV12-5; cdr3_length: 19; d_call: TRBD1
cdr3_nt: TGTGCCAGCAGTGAATTGACTGACAATGAGCAGTTCTTC; cdr3_aa: CASSELTDNEQFF; clone_size: .; j_call: TRBJ2-1; v_call: TRBV25-1; cdr3_length: 13; d_call: .
cdr3_nt: TGTGCCAGCAGCCGCGGGTCCTGGCCCACAGATACGCAGTATTTT; cdr3_aa: CASSRGSWPTDTQYF; clone_size: few; j_call: TRBJ2-3; v_call: TRBV7-2; cdr3_length: 15; d_call: .
cdr3_nt: TGTGCCAGCAGTAACCGGGACAGTCGTCATACGGCTTTCTTT; cdr3_aa: CASSNRDSRHTAFF; clone_size: .; j_call: TRBJ1-1; v_call: TRBV6-5; cdr3_length: 14; d_call: TRBD1
cdr3_nt: TGTGCCAGCTCACCACCCGCGGGGGGGAACACCGGGGAGCTGTTTTTT; cdr3_aa: CASSPPAGGNTGELFF; clone_size: .; j_call: TRBJ2-2; v_call: TRBV18; cdr3_length: 16; d_call: TRBD2
cdr3_nt: TGTGCCAGCAGCTCGCTTCAGGGTTACGAGCAGTACTTC; cdr3_aa: CASSSLQGYEQYF; clone_size: .; j_call: TRBJ2-7; v_call: TRBV3-1/TRBV3-2; cdr3_length: 13; d_call: .
cdr3_nt: TGTGCCAGCAGTTACGAAGTTCTGGGACTAGGAATCGAGCAGTACTTC; cdr3_aa: CASSYEVLGLGIEQYF; clone_size: .; j_call: TRBJ2-7; v_call: TRBV6-2/TRBV6-3; cdr3_length: 16; d_call: TRBD2
cdr3_nt: TGTGCCAGCAGTTTCCTGACAGGGGGGGGCTACACCTTC; cdr3_aa: CASSFLTGGGYTF; clone_size: .; j_call: TRBJ1-2; v_call: TRBV12-3/TRBV12-4; cdr3_length: 13; d_call: TRBD1
cdr3_nt: TGCAGTGCTTCCACAGGCACTGAAGCTTTCTTT; cdr3_aa: CSASTGTEAFF; clone_size: .; j_call: TRBJ1-1; v_call: TRBV20-1; cdr3_length: 11; d_call: .
cdr3_nt: TGTGCCACCAGGGACAGGGAAGAGACCCAGTACTTC; cdr3_aa: CATRDREETQYF; clone_size: .; j_call: TRBJ2-5; v_call: TRBV24-1; cdr3_length: 12; d_call: TRBD1
cdr3_nt: TGCGCCAGCAGCCTCTTCGGGGGGGCAGAGACTGAAGCTTTCTTT; cdr3_aa: CASSLFGGAETEAFF; clone_size: .; j_call: TRBJ1-1; v_call: TRBV5-1; cdr3_length: 15; d_call: .
cdr3_nt: TGCGCCAGCAGCTTGGAAGGGCCGGGGAATTCACCCCTCCACTTT; cdr3_aa: CASSLEGPGNSPLHF; clone_size: .; j_call: TRBJ1-6; v_call: TRBV5-1; cdr3_length: 15; d_call: .
cdr3_nt: TGTGCCAGCAGCTTGGCACGGGGGCAGGGGGTCCGTCAGCCCCAGCATTTT; cdr3_aa: CASSLARGQGVRQPQHF; clone_size: .; j_call: TRBJ1-5; v_call: TRBV5-6; cdr3_length: 17; d_call: TRBD1